These 22 T cell receptor beta chains were sequenced from one sample in a study of response to subunit inactivated influenza vaccine. Each CDR3 protein gets one entry after TCRdb re-called the RT-PCR reads with MiXCR. Of fewer than 700,000 distinct CDR3 sequences detected, over 10% appear once; the ten largest clones hold over 10%. This specimen consisted of PBMCs from blood, obtained 45 days after vaccination. Receptors originate from a middle-aged man who received an inactivated influenza vaccine.

CDR3 sequence (DNA): TGCGCCAGCAGCTTGGACGGGGGACAGGGGGCGCGGGAGCAGTACTTC. Encoded protein: CASSLDGGQGAREQYF. The chain joins TRBV5-1 to TRBJ2-7; TRBD1 matches at 12 bases. Germline CDR1 and CDR2: SGHRS and YFSETQ. The CDR3 totals 16 residues. V trimming: 0 bases; J trimming: 7 bases; junction bases outside the gene matches: 8.

This clonotype was counted only a few times. This chain uses TRBV6-5 with TRBJ2-7, with a weak D call TRBD1 (6 bases). There are 15 residues in the CDR3. The germline gives CDR1 MNHEY, CDR2 SVGAGI. V was trimmed by 0 bases and J by 6 bases, leaving 15 bases between them. The CDR3 region is CASSYSYRVNGEQYF. CDR3 nucleotide sequence: TGTGCCAGCAGTTACTCATACAGGGTGAACGGCGAGCAGTACTTC.

CDR3 protein: CASSYDIGGGAYNEQFF. In DNA form, the CDR3 reads TGTGCCAGCAGTTATGATATCGGGGGAGGAGCCTACAATGAGCAGTTCTTC. The chain employs TRBV6-2 or TRBV6-3 and TRBJ2-1, with TRBD2 as a possible D gene (6 bases). V was pared by 3 bases and J by 2 bases, with 17 bases between. The CDR3 has 17 residues. Germline CDR1 and CDR2: MNHEY and SVGEGT.

This clonotype was detected ten times or more. The chain joins TRBV7-9 to TRBJ2-3, with TRBD1 matching 7 bases. With V trimmed by 5 bases and J by 6 bases, 8 bases remained unmatched. The germline V gene encodes CDR1 SEHNR and CDR2 FQNEAQ (reference sequence). The CDR3 spans 14 residues. This CDR3 is CASSPRQGMDTQYF. The CDR3 coding sequence is TGTGCCAGCAGCCCAAGACAGGGCATGGATACGCAGTATTTT.

At least ten counts were recorded for this clonotype. The V gene is TRBV10-3, the J gene TRBJ1-5, with 9 bases fitting TRBD1. There are 13 residues in the CDR3. After removal of 6 bases from V and 5 bases from J, the junction contained 2 bases not matched to a gene. From germline, CDR1 is ENHRY and CDR2 SYGVKD. The CDR3 sequence: CAIRRQGDQPQHF. CDR3 DNA: TGTGCCATCAGAAGACAGGGGGATCAGCCCCAGCATTTT.

This clonotype was recorded a few times. The chain employs TRBV14 and TRBJ2-1; D may be TRBD2 (5 bases). The CDR3 extends over 16 amino acids. V was pared by 1 base and J by 2 bases, with 12 bases between. In germline, CDR1 is SGHDN, CDR2 FVKESK. The CDR3 sequence is CASSQGRPRAYNEQFF. DNA of the CDR3: TGTGCCAGCAGCCAAGGCCGGCCGAGGGCCTACAATGAGCAGTTCTTC.

This sequence joins TRBV7-8 and TRBJ1-5; a possible D gene is TRBD1 (5 bases). The CDR3 is made up of 15 amino acids. V lost 7 bases and J lost 3, with 16 bases in between. Germline CDR1 is SGHVS and CDR2 is FQNEAQ. DNA for the CDR3: TGTGCCAGCAACCCCCGGGGCTCCGACAATCAGCCCCAGCATTTT. It codes for CASNPRGSDNQPQHF.

There are a few counts of this clonotype. The chain uses TRBV6-2 or TRBV6-3 and TRBJ2-2, with a possible D match to TRBD2 (5 bases). CDR1 is MNHEY and CDR2 is SVGEGT in the germline V gene. The CDR3 is 16 amino acids. V was trimmed by 5 bases and J by 2 bases, leaving 15 bases between them. CDR3 sequence reads: CASSPRTGTNTGELFF. The CDR3 bases are TGTGCCAGCAGTCCTCGGACGGGAACCAACACCGGGGAGCTGTTTTTT.

The sample holds a few counts of this clonotype. The chain has TRBV10-3 and TRBJ2-5, with 13 bases fitting TRBD2. Germline loops: CDR1 ENHRY, CDR2 SYGVKD. The CDR3 has 18 amino acids. The J segment lost 2 bases and the V segment lost 0 bases, leaving 6 bases of the junction unmatched. The CDR3, as DNA: TGTGCCATCAGTGAGTCAGGGAGGGGACTAGCGGGACAAGAGACCCAGTACTTC. Its translation is CAISESGRGLAGQETQYF.

This clonotype was counted between two and nine times. This sequence joins TRBV7-6 and TRBJ2-7; 7 nucleotides line up with TRBD1. V gave up 5 bases and J gave up 3 bases; unmatched junction bases: 7. The CDR3 has 14 residues. CDR1 and CDR2 (germline): SGHVS, FNYEAQ. CDR3 region: CASSPGTANYEQYF. CDR3 DNA: TGTGCCAGCAGCCCCGGGACAGCCAACTACGAGCAGTACTTC.

The J gene is TRBJ2-7, the V gene TRBV7-2; D is possibly TRBD1 or TRBD2 (5 bases each). The CDR3 consists of 16 residues. V lost 0 bases, J lost 3 bases, and 15 bases lay in between. Germline CDR1 reads SGHTA; CDR2 reads FQGNSA. In DNA, the CDR3 is TGTGCCAGCAGCTTAGCGGGGCAGAGGGTTGACTACGAGCAGTACTTC. Its translation: CASSLAGQRVDYEQYF.

The CDR3 here is CASSLERGSSTDTQYF. The CDR3, as DNA: TGTGCCAGCAGCTTAGAGCGCGGATCTAGCACAGATACGCAGTATTTT. The J gene is TRBJ2-3, the V gene TRBV7-6; D unclear. Trimming removed 1 base at V and 0 bases at J, with 11 bases between. This CDR3 is 16 amino acids long. Germline CDR1 is SGHVS and CDR2 is FNYEAQ.

This clonotype was picked up many times. This chain uses TRBV10-3 with TRBJ2-1, with 8 bases aligning to TRBD2. Trimming removed 6 bases from V and 3 bases from J; junction bases left unmatched: 7. Germline CDR1 and CDR2: ENHRY and SYGVKD. The CDR3 runs 15 residues. CDR3: CAISGGSGSYNEQFF. For the CDR3, the DNA is TGTGCCATCAGCGGAGGGAGCGGGAGCTACAATGAGCAGTTCTTC.

This clonotype turned up a few times. The chain links TRBV7-9 to TRBJ2-6; D is uncertain. V shed 5 bases and J shed 1 base, with 12 bases lying between them. The CDR3 runs to 16 residues. Germline V gene data show CDR1 as SEHNR and CDR2 as FQNEAQ (reference sequence). CDR3 loop: CASSPYRVSGANVLTF. In DNA, the CDR3 is TGTGCCAGCAGCCCGTACCGGGTTTCTGGGGCCAACGTCCTGACTTTC. Full variable domain (rest looked up from reference TRBV7-9 and TRBJ2-6): DTGVSQNPRHKITKRGQNVTFRCDPISEHNRLYWYRQTLGQGPEFLTYFQNEAQLEKSRLLSDRFSAERPKGSFSTLEIQRTEQGDSAMYLCASSPYRVSGANVLTFGAGSRLTVL.

This clonotype has a handful of counts. The chain employs TRBV6-1 and TRBJ1-6; no clear D gene. This CDR3 comprises 15 residues. The germline V gene has CDR1 MNHNS and CDR2 SASEGT. The ends were cut back, 5 bases at V and 7 bases at J, with 15 bases in the middle. CDR3 sequence: CASSMSPPRNSPLHF. The CDR3, as DNA: TGTGCCAGCAGTATGAGTCCTCCGAGGAATTCACCCCTCCACTTT.

This clonotype was found a few times. This chain connects TRBV20-1 to TRBJ1-4, with 9 nucleotides matching TRBD1. Germline trimming cut 6 bases from V and 1 base from J; bases unmatched to any gene: 6. The germline V gene encodes CDR1 DFQATT and CDR2 SNEGSKA (reference sequence). The CDR3 runs 15 residues. The CDR3 protein is CSAGTGPITNEKLFF. In DNA form, the CDR3 reads TGCAGTGCGGGGACAGGGCCTATAACTAATGAAAAACTGTTTTTT.

This clonotype was seen a handful of times. This chain joins TRBV6-9 and TRBJ2-5, with a weak D call TRBD1 (6 bases). Germline assignment: CDR1 MNHGY and CDR2 SVAAGI. This CDR3 is built from 17 residues. V was trimmed by 2 bases and J by 3 bases, leaving 19 bases between them. CDR3 nucleotides: TGTGCCAGCAGTTATACCCCTTTTAACAGGGAAAAAGAGACCCAGTACTTC. Amino acids: CASSYTPFNREKETQYF.

This clonotype appeared a few times. The rearrangement joins TRBV6-2 or TRBV6-3 to TRBJ2-1; the D gene is possibly TRBD2 (5 bases). The V gene's germline CDR1 is MNHEY and CDR2 SVGEGT. The V and J ends lost 7 bases and 8 bases respectively, with 15 bases between them. The CDR3 is made up of 13 amino acids. The CDR3 DNA is TGTGCCAGCACCCAGTTCCTCGGGGATGAGCAGTTCTTC. Translated, it gives CASTQFLGDEQFF.

In this sample, this clonotype turned up a few times. The gene calls are TRBV10-1 and TRBJ2-1; TRBD2 agrees at 7 bases. Germline CDR1 and CDR2: WNHNN and SYGVQD (reference sequence). This CDR3 region has 17 residues. V dropped 0 bases and J dropped 4; count of bases not matched to a gene: 9. As DNA, the CDR3 is TGCGCCAGCAGTGAGTCGCTACAGCTGGGGGGGTACAATGAGCAGTTCTTC. It encodes CASSESLQLGGYNEQFF.

This clonotype was detected a few times. V and J are TRBV6-5 and TRBJ2-5; D is perhaps TRBD1 (6 bases). Trimming removed 2 bases from V and 5 bases from J, with 12 bases in between. Looked up from germline, CDR1 is MNHEY and CDR2 is SVGAGI. CDR3 length: 14 amino acids. This CDR3 reads CASSYPGARETQYF. The CDR3 coding sequence is TGTGCCAGCAGTTACCCAGGGGCCCGGGAGACCCAGTACTTC.

This clonotype came up a few times. The chain has TRBV5-1 and TRBJ2-3; tentatively, D is TRBD2 (6 bases). The CDR3 spans 13 residues. Trimming removed 4 bases at V and 6 bases at J, with 12 bases between. From germline, CDR1 is SGHRS and CDR2 YFSETQ. In DNA form, the CDR3 reads TGCGCCAGCAGCGAGGGGACTTTGGATACGCAGTATTTT. This encodes CASSEGTLDTQYF.

The chain carries TRBV4-3 and TRBJ2-2; TRBD1 is a possible D gene (6 bases). Trimming removed 1 base at V and 2 bases at J, with 17 bases between. The CDR3 has 18 amino acids. CDR1 is LGHNA and CDR2 is YSLEER in the germline V gene. CDR3 loop: CASSQGEDRSLNTGELFF. CDR3 DNA sequence: TGCGCCAGCAGCCAAGGGGAAGACAGGAGTCTTAACACCGGGGAGCTGTTTTTT.